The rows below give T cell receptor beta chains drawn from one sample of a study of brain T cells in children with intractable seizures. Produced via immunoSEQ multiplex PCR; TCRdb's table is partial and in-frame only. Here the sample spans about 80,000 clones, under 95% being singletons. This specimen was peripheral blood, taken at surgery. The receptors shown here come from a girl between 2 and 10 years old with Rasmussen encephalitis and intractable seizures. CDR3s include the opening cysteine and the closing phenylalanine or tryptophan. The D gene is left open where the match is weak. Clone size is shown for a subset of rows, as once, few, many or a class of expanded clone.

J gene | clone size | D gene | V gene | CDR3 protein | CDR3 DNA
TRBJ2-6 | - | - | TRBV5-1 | CASSLGWSSGSSGANVLTF | TGCGCCAGCAGCTTGGGTTGGAGTTCGGGGTCCTCTGGGGCCAACGTCCTGACTTTC
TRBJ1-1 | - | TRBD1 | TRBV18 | CASSPPTGVGTEAFF | TGTGCCAGCTCACCTCCGACAGGGGTGGGCACTGAAGCTTTCTTT
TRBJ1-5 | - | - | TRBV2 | CASSVESNQPQHF | TGTGCCAGCAGTGTCGAAAGCAATCAGCCCCAGCATTTT
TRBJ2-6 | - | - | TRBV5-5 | CASSFKGRRENSGANVLTF | TGTGCCAGCAGCTTTAAAGGACGGAGGGAAAACTCTGGGGCCAACGTCCTGACTTTC
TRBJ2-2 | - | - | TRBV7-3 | CASSHLVGGGELFF | TGTGCCAGCAGCCACCTAGTGGGAGGCGGGGAGCTGTTTTTT
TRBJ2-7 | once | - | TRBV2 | CASSDSGFSGSYEQYF | TGTGCCAGCAGTGATTCGGGCTTTTCGGGCTCCTACGAGCAGTACTTC
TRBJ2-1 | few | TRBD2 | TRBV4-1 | CASSPPRPRGLAVNNEQFF | TGCGCCAGCAGCCCCCCGCGGCCCAGGGGACTAGCGGTGAACAATGAGCAGTTCTTC
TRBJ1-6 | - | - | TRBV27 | CASGSQGKALHF | TGTGCCAGCGGATCACAGGGCAAAGCCCTCCACTTT
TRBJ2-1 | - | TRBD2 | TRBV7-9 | CASSVWLASGPTIYNEQFF | TGTGCCAGCAGCGTATGGTTGGCTAGCGGACCGACAATCTACAATGAGCAGTTCTTC
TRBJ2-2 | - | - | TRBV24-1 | CATSDLRLSGHPGELFF | TGTGCCACCAGTGATTTACGTTTATCAGGGCACCCCGGGGAGCTGTTTTTT
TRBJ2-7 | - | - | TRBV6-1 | CASSEVGPGEQYF | TGTGCCAGCAGTGAAGTTGGGCCTGGGGAGCAGTACTTC
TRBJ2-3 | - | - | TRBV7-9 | CASSLGAGGGADTQYF | TGTGCCAGCAGCTTAGGGGCAGGAGGAGGAGCAGATACGCAGTATTTT
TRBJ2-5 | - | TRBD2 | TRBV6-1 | CASSELAGGQETQYF | TGTGCCAGCAGTGAATTAGCGGGGGGCCAAGAGACCCAGTACTTC
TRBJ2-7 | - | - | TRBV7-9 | CASCREPSYEQYF | TGTGCCAGCTGCCGGGAACCCTCCTACGAGCAGTACTTC
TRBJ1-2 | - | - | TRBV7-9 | CASSLAANYGYTF | TGTGCCAGCAGCTTAGCAGCTAACTATGGCTACACCTTC
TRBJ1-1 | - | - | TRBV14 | CASSQGTLTEAFF | TGTGCCAGCAGCCAAGGGACACTCACTGAAGCTTTCTTT
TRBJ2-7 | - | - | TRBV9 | CASSVGGSLGEQYF | TGTGCCAGCAGCGTAGGGGGTAGTCTAGGCGAGCAGTACTTC
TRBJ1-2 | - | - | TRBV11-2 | CASRRFSSINYGYTF | TGTGCCAGCCGACGATTCTCCTCTATTAACTATGGCTACACCTTC
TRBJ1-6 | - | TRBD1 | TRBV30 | CASTGTGHSPLHF | TGTGCCTCAACCGGGACAGGACATTCACCCCTCCACTTT
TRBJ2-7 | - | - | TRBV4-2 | CASSQDRAGVSPYEQYF | TGTGCCAGCAGCCAAGATCGGGCGGGCGTCTCACCCTACGAGCAGTACTTC
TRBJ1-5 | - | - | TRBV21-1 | CASSKRPGPSNQPQHF | TGTGCCAGCAGCAAGCGACCCGGCCCCTCCAATCAGCCCCAGCATTTT
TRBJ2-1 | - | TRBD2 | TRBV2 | CASSGRLAGDGEQFF | TGTGCCAGCAGTGGACGACTAGCGGGGGATGGTGAGCAGTTCTTC
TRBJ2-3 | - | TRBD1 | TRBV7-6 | CASSPGTGYTDTQYF | TGTGCCAGCAGCCCCGGGACAGGGTATACAGATACGCAGTATTTT
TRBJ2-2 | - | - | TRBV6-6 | CASSRAVGTFNTGELFF | TGTGCCAGCAGTCGAGCGGTCGGGACATTCAACACCGGGGAGCTGTTTTTT
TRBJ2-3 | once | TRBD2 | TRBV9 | CASSVGGRYTDTQYF | TGTGCCAGCAGCGTAGGCGGGAGGTACACAGATACGCAGTATTTT
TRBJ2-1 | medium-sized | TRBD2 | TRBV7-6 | CASSFWAGGLDGNEQFF | TGTGCCAGCAGCTTCTGGGCGGGGGGGCTAGACGGGAATGAGCAGTTCTTC
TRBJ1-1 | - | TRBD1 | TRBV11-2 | CASSDSSGQGQGHKAFF | TGTGCCAGCAGCGACTCCTCGGGACAGGGACAGGGTCACAAAGCTTTCTTT
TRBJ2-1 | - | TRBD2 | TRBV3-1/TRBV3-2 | CASSQEAGLASEQFF | TGTGCCAGCAGCCAAGAGGCGGGACTAGCTTCTGAGCAGTTCTTC
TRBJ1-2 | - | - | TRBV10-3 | CAISEGVLGTF | TGTGCCATCAGCGAGGGGGTTTTAGGCACCTTC
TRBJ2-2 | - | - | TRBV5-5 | CASSFLGRVNTGELFF | TGTGCCAGCAGCTTTTTGGGAAGGGTAAACACCGGGGAGCTGTTTTTT
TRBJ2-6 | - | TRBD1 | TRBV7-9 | CASRTTGGPSNVLTF | TGTGCCAGCAGAACAACAGGGGGCCCGTCCAACGTCCTGACTTTC
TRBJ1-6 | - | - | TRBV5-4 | CASSLDNSPLHF | TGTGCCAGCAGCTTGGATAATTCACCCCTCCACTTT
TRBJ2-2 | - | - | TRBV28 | CASIAGYTGELFF | TGTGCCAGCATTGCGGGTTACACCGGGGAGCTGTTTTTT
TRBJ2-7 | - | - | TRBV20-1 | CSAQETYEQYF | TGCAGTGCTCAGGAGACCTACGAGCAGTACTTC
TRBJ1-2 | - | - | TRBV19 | CASSPKGNPGYTF | TGTGCCAGTAGTCCTAAGGGAAACCCTGGCTACACCTTC
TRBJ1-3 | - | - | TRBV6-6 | CASSYFRDGNTIYF | TGTGCCAGCAGTTACTTCAGGGACGGAAACACCATATATTTT
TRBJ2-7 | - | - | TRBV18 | CASSPERRSYEQYF | TGTGCCAGCTCACCTGAGAGGCGGTCCTACGAGCAGTACTTC
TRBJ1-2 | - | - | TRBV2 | CASRGPDGYTF | TGTGCCAGCAGGGGCCCTGATGGCTACACCTTC
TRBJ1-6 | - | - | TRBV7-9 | CASSLKGEGNSPLHF | TGTGCCAGCAGCTTAAAGGGGGAGGGGAATTCACCCCTCCACTTT
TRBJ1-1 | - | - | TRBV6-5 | CASRERWETEAFF | TGTGCCAGCCGGGAGAGATGGGAAACTGAAGCTTTCTTT
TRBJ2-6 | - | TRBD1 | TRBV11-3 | CASRGQGYDSGANVLTF | TGTGCCAGCCGAGGACAGGGGTACGACTCTGGGGCCAACGTCCTGACTTTC
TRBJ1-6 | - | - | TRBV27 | CASSLSWAADSPLHF | TGTGCCAGCAGTTTATCGTGGGCTGCCGATTCACCCCTCCACTTT
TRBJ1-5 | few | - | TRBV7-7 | CASSTPGTPFDSNQPQHF | TGTGCCAGCAGCACCCCAGGGACACCCTTCGATAGCAATCAGCCCCAGCATTTT
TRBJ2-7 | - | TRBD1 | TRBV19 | CASSIASGQYEQYF | TGTGCCAGTAGTATAGCCTCGGGACAGTACGAGCAGTACTTC
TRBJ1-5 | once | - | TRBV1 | CTSRLGTVNSNQPQHF | TGCACCAGCAGACTCGGGACCGTTAATAGCAATCAGCCCCAGCATTTT
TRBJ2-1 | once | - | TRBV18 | CASSPYSDEQFF | TGTGCCAGCTCACCGTACTCTGATGAGCAGTTCTTC